This T cell receptor beta chain was identified in a study of OX40 agonist ivuxolimab in advanced cancers. TCRdb's copy holds only in-frame clones and misses some; the assay was immunoSEQ multiplex PCR. The table records 20,000 to 25,000 clones, 84% of them present only once. With 2 bases clipped from V and 5 bases from J, the junction kept 1 base outside the gene matches. The CDR3 has 12 amino acids. Germline CDR1 SQVTM, CDR2 ANQGSEA. The starting material was CD4+ or CD8+ T cells sorted from blood, obtained in a trial of the OX40 agonist ivuxolimab. The rearrangement links TRBV29-1 to TRBJ2-5; 8 bases map to TRBD2. The receptor's source is an adult with an advanced solid tumor such as melanoma, head and neck, liver or kidney cancer. DNA for the CDR3: TGCAGCGTTGAACCGGGAGGGGAGACCCAGTACTTC. Translating gives CSVEPGGETQYF.